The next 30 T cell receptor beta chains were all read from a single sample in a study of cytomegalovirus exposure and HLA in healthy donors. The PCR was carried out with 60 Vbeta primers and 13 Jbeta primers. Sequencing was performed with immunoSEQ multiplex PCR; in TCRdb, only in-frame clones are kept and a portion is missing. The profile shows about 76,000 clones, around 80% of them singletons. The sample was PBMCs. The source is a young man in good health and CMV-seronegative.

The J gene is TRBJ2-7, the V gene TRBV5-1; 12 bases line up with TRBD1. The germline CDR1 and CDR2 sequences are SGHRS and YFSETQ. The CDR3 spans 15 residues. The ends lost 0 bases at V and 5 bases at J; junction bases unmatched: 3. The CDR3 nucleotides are TGCGCCAGCAGCTTGGGGGGGACAGGGGGCCACGAGCAGTACTTC. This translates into CASSLGGTGGHEQYF.

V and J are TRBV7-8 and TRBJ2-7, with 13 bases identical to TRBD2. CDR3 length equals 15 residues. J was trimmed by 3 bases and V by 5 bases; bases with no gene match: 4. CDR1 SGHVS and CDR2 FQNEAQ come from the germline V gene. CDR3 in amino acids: CASSPGLAGVYEQYF. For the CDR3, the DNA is TGTGCCAGCAGCCCCGGACTAGCGGGAGTCTACGAGCAGTACTTC.

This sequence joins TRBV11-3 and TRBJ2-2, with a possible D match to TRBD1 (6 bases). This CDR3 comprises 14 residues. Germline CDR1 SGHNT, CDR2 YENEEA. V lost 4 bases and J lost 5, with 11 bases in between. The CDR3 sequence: CASSSLQGTGELFF. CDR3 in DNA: TGTGCCAGCAGCTCATTACAGGGAACCGGGGAGCTGTTTTTT.

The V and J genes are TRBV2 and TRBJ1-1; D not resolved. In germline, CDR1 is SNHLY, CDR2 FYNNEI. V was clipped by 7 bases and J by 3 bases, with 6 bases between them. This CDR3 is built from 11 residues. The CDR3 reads CASTPYTEAFF. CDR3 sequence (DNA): TGTGCCAGCACCCCTTACACTGAAGCTTTCTTT.

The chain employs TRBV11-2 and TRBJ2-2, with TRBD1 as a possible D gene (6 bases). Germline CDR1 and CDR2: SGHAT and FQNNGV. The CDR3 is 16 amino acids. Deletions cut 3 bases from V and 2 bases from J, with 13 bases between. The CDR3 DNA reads TGTGCCAGCAGCTTGGCCCCACAGGGCAACACCGGGGAGCTGTTTTTT. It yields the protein CASSLAPQGNTGELFF.

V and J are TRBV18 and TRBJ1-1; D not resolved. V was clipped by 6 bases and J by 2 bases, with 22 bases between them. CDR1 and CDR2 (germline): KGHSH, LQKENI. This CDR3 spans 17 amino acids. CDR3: CASSKDRKAGNNTEAFF. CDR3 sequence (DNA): TGTGCCAGCTCGAAGGATCGGAAGGCCGGGAATAACACTGAAGCTTTCTTT.

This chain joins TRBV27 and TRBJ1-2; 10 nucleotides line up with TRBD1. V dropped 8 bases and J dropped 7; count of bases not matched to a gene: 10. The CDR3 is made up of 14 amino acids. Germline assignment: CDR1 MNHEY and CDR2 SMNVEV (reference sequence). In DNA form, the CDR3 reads TGTGCCAGCGGGGGGGACAGGGGATTCAGTGGCTACACCTTC. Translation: CASGGDRGFSGYTF.

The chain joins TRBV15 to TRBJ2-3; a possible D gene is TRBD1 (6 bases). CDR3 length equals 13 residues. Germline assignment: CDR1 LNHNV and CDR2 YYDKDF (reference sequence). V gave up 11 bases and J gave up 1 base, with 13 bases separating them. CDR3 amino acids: CAVRDTGTDTQYF. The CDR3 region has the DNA TGTGCCGTAAGGGACACAGGCACAGATACGCAGTATTTT. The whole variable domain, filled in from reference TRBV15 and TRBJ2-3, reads DAMVIQNPRYQVTQFGKPVTLSCSQTLNHNVMYWYQQKSSQAPKLLFHYYDKDFNNEADTPDNFQSRRPNTSFCFLDIRSPGLGDTAMYLCAVRDTGTDTQYFGPGTRLTVL.

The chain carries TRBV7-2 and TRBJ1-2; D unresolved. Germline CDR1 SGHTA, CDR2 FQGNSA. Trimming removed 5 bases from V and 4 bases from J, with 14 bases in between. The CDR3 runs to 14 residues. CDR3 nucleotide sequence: TGTGCCAGCAGCGAAGACATGCTGTCCTATGGCTACACCTTC. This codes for CASSEDMLSYGYTF.

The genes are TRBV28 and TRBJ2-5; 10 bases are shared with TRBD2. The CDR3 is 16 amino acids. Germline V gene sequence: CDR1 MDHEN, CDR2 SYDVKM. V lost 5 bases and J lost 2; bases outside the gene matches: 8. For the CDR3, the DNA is TGTGCCAGCAGTCCCTGGACTAGCGGAAAGCAAGAGACCCAGTACTTC. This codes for CASSPWTSGKQETQYF.

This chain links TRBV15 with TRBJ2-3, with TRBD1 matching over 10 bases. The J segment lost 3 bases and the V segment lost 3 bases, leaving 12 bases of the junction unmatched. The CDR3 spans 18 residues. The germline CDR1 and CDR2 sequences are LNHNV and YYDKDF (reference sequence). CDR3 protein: CATSREGDRGRGTDTQYF. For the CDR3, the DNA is TGTGCCACCAGCAGGGAAGGGGACAGGGGAAGGGGGACAGATACGCAGTATTTT.

CDR3 region: CSLVDRGGKTQYF. Written as DNA, the CDR3 is TGCAGCCTGGTGGACAGGGGAGGAAAGACCCAGTACTTC. The chain links TRBV29-1 to TRBJ2-5; 9 bases align to TRBD1. CDR3 length equals 13 residues. V gave up 8 bases and J gave up 6 bases; unmatched junction bases: 10. CDR1 and CDR2 from the germline V gene are SQVTM and ANQGSEA.

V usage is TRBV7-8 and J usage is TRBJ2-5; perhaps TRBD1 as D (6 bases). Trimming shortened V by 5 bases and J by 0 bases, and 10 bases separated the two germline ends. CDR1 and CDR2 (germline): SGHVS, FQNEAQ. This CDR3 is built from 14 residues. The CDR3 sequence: CASSPGQYQETQYF. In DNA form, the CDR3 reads TGTGCCAGCAGCCCCGGACAGTACCAAGAGACCCAGTACTTC.

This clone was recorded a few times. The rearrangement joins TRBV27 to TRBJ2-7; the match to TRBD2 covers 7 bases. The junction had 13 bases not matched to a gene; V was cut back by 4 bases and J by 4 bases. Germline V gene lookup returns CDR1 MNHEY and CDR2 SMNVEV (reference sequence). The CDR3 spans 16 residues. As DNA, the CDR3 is TGTGCCAGCAGTTCCTATGGGGGGGATTCCCAATACGAGCAGTACTTC. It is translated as CASSSYGGDSQYEQYF.

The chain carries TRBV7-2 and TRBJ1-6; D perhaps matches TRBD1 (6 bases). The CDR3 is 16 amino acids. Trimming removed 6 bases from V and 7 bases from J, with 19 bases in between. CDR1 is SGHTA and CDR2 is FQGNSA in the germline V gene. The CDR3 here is CASRSFPGAKNSPLHF. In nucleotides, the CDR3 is TGTGCCAGCAGGTCCTTTCCAGGGGCCAAGAATTCACCCCTCCACTTT.

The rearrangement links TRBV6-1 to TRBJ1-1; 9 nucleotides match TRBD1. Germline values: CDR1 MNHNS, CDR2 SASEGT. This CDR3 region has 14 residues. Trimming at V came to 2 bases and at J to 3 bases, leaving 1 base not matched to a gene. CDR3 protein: CASSERDRDTEAFF. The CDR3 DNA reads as TGTGCCAGCAGTGAAAGGGACAGGGACACTGAAGCTTTCTTT.

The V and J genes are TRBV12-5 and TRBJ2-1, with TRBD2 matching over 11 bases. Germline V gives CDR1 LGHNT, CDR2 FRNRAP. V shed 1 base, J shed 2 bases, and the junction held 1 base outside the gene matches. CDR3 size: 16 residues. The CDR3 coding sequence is TGTGCTAGTGGTTTGGGACTAGCGGGGACCTACAATGAGCAGTTCTTC. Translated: CASGLGLAGTYNEQFF.

CDR3 nucleotides: TGCAGCGTAAGCGGGAGAGCCTACAATGAGCAGTTCTTC. Protein sequence: CSVSGRAYNEQFF. V and J are TRBV29-1 and TRBJ2-1, with TRBD2 matching 8 bases. Germline lookup yields CDR1 SQVTM and CDR2 ANQGSEA. Trimming took 6 bases from V and 2 from J; bases not matched to a gene: 3. This CDR3 region has 13 residues.

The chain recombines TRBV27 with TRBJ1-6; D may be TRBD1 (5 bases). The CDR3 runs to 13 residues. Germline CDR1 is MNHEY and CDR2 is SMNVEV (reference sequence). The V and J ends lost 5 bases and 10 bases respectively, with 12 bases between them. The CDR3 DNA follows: TGTGCCAGCAGTCTGAGGGACTCATCACCCCTCCACTTT. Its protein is CASSLRDSSPLHF.

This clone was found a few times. The CDR3 loop is CAPTPRGRVQETQYF. CDR3 coding DNA: TGTGCCCCCACACCGCGGGGGAGGGTGCAAGAGACCCAGTACTTC. The V and J genes are TRBV10-3 and TRBJ2-5, with TRBD2 matching over 7 bases. V shed 11 bases, J shed 2 bases, and the junction held 14 bases outside the gene matches. From germline, CDR1 is ENHRY and CDR2 SYGVKD. The length of the CDR3 is 15 residues.

The CDR3 reads CASSPSGGVSAYEQYF. For the CDR3, the DNA is TGTGCCAGTAGTCCTTCAGGGGGAGTTAGTGCCTACGAGCAGTACTTC. This sequence joins TRBV19 and TRBJ2-7, with 7 positions matching TRBD1. Per the germline V gene, CDR1 is LNHDA and CDR2 is SQIVND (reference sequence). The CDR3 has 16 amino acids. The V segment lost 5 bases and the J segment 2 bases; nucleotides outside the gene matches: 12.

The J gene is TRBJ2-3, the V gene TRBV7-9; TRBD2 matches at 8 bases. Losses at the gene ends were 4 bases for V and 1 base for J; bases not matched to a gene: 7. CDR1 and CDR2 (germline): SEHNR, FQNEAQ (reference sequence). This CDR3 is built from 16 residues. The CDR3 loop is CASSYQRESGTDTQYF. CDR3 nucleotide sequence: TGTGCCAGCAGCTACCAGCGGGAGTCGGGCACAGATACGCAGTATTTT.

The CDR3 bases are TGTGCCTGGAGTTACATGACGAACACCGGGGAGCTGTTTTTT. Protein sequence: CAWSYMTNTGELFF. The rearrangement uses TRBV30 and TRBJ2-2; the D is unclear. V lost 2 bases and J lost 0, with 7 bases in between. This CDR3 is 14 amino acids long. The germline gives CDR1 GTSNPN, CDR2 SVGIG (reference sequence).

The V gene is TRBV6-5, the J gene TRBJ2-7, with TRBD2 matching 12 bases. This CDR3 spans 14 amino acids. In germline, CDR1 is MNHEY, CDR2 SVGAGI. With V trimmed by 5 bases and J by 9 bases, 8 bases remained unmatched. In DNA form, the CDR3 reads TGTGCCAGCAGTCCACTAGCGGGGGGCTCCGGGCAGTACTTC. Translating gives CASSPLAGGSGQYF.

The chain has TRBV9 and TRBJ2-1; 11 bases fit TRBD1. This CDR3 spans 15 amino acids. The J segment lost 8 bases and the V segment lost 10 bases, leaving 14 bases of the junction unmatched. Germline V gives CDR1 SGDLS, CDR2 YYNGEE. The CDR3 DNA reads TGTGCCGGCTCTTTAGGACAGGGGGCCTTCGATGAGCAGTTCTTC. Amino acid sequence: CAGSLGQGAFDEQFF.

In nucleotides, the CDR3 is TGTGCCAGCAGCCATCAACTAGCGGGAGGTGCCTACAATGAGCAGTTCTTC. It encodes CASSHQLAGGAYNEQFF. The J gene is TRBJ2-1, the V gene TRBV4-2; TRBD2 matches 12 bases. The ends lost 3 bases at V and 2 bases at J; junction bases unmatched: 5. The germline V gene has CDR1 LGHNA and CDR2 YNFKEQ. The CDR3 totals 17 residues.

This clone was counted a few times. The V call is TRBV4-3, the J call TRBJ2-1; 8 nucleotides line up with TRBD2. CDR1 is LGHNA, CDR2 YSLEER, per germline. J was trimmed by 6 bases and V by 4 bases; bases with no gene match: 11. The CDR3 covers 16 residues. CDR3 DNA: TGCGCCAGCAGCCTCCGAACGACTAGCGACGGCAATGAGCAGTTCTTC. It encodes CASSLRTTSDGNEQFF.

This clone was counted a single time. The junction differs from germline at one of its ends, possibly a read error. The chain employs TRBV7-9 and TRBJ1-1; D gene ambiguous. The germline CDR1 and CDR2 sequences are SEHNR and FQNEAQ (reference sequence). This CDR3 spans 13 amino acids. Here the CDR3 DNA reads TGTTCCAGCAGCTTAGGGTCCGGCACTGAAGCTTTCTTT. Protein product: CSSSLGSGTEAFF.

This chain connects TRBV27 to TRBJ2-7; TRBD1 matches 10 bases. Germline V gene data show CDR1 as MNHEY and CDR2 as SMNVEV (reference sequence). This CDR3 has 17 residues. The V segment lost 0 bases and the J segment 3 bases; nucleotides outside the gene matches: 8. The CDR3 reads CASSLSIDRGPFYEQYF. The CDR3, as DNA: TGTGCCAGCAGTTTATCGATCGACAGGGGGCCTTTCTACGAGCAGTACTTC.

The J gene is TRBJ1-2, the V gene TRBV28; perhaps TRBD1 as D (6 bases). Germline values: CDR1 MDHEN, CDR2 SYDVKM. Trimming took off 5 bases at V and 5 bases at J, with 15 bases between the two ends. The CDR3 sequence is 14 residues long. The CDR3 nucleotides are TGTGCCAGCAGTCAATCACTGAGGGGGTATGGCTACACCTTC. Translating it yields CASSQSLRGYGYTF.